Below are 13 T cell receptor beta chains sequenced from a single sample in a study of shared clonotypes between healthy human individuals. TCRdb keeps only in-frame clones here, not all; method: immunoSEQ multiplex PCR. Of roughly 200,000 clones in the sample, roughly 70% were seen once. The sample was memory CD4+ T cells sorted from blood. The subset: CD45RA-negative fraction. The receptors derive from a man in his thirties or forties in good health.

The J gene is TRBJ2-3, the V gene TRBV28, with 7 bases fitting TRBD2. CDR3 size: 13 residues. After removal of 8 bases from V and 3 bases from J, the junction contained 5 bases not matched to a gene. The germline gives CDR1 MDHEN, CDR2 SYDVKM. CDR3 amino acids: CASGGGSTDTQYF. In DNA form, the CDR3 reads TGTGCCAGCGGGGGGGGATCTACAGATACGCAGTATTTT.

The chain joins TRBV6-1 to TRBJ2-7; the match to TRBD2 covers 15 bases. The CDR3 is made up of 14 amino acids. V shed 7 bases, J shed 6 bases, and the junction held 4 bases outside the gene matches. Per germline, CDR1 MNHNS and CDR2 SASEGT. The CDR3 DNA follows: TGTGCCAGCACGGGACTAGCGGGAGGCGTCGAGCAGTACTTC. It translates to CASTGLAGGVEQYF.

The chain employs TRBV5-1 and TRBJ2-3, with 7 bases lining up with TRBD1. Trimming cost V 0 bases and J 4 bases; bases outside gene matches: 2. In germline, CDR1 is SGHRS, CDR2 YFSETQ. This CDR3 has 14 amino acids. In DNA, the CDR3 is TGCGCCAGCAGCTTGGCCGACAGGGCAGATACGCAGTATTTT. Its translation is CASSLADRADTQYF.

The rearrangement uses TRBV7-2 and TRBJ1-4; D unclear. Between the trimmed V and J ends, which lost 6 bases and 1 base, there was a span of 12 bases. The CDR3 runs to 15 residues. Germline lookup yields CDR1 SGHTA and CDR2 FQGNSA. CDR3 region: CASRLRSQTNEKLFF. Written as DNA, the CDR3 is TGTGCCAGCAGGCTTCGGAGCCAAACTAATGAAAAACTGTTTTTT.

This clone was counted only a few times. CDR3: CASSLTQGTIYF. In nucleotides, the CDR3 is TGTGCCAGCAGTTTAACCCAGGGCACCATATATTTT. The chain recombines TRBV28 with TRBJ1-3; D possibly corresponds to TRBD1 (5 bases). The CDR3 is 12 residues long. Deletions cut 2 bases from V and 9 bases from J, with 8 bases between. CDR1 is MDHEN and CDR2 is SYDVKM in the germline V gene.

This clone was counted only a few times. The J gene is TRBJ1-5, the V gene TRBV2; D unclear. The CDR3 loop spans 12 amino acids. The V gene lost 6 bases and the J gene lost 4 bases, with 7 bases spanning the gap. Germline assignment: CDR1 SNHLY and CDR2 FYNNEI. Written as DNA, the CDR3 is TGTGCCAGCAGCAGAGTAAATCAGCCCCAGCATTTT. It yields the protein CASSRVNQPQHF. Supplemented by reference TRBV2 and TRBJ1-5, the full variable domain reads EPEVTQTPSHQVTQMGQEVILRCVPISNHLYFYWYRQILGQKVEFLVSFYNNEISEKSEIFDDQFSVERPDGSNFTLKIRSTKLEDSAMYFCASSRVNQPQHFGDGTRLSIL.

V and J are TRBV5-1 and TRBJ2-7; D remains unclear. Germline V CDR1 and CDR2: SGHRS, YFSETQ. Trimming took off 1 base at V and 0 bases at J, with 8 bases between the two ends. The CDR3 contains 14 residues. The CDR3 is CASSLYQSSYEQYF. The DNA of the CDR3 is TGCGCCAGCAGCTTGTACCAGAGCTCCTACGAGCAGTACTTC. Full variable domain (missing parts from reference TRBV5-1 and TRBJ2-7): KAGVTQTPRYLIKTRGQQVTLSCSPISGHRSVSWYQQTPGQGLQFLFEYFSETQRNKGNFPGRFSGRQFSNSRSEMNVSTLELGDSALYLCASSLYQSSYEQYFGPGTRLTVT.

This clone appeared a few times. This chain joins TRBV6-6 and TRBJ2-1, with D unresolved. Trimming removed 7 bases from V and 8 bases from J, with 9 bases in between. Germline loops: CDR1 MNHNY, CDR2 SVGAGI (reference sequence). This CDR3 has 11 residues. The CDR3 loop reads CASTASDEQFF. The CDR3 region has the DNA TGTGCCAGCACCGCCTCTGATGAGCAGTTCTTC.

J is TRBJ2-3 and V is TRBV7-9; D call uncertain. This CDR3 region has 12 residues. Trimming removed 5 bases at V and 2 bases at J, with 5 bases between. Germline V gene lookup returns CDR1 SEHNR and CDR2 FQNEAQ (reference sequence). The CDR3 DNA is TGTGCCAGCAGCGAAACCACAGATACGCAGTATTTT. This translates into CASSETTDTQYF.

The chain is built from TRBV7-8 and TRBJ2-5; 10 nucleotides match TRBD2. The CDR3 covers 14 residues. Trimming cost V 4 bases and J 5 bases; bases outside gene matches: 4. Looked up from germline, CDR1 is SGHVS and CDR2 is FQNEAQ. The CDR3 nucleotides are TGTGCCAGCAGCTCTAGCGGGAGATTGGAGACCCAGTACTTC. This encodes CASSSSGRLETQYF.

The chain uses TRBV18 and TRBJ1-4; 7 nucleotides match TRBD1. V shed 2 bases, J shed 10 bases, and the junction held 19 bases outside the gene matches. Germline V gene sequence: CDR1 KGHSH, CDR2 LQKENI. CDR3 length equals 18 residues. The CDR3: CASSPSRPTRGGKVKLFF. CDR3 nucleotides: TGTGCCAGCTCACCAAGTCGACCAACTCGAGGGGGCAAGGTAAAACTGTTTTTT.

The chain's CDR3 is CASSSGAGGPGANVLTF. The CDR3 DNA reads TGCGCCAGCAGTTCTGGAGCGGGAGGGCCTGGGGCCAACGTCCTGACTTTC. The rearrangement joins TRBV5-1 to TRBJ2-6; TRBD2 matches 10 bases. The CDR3 is 17 amino acids. Germline CDR1 and CDR2: SGHRS and YFSETQ. With 5 bases clipped from V and 2 bases from J, the junction kept 7 bases outside the gene matches.

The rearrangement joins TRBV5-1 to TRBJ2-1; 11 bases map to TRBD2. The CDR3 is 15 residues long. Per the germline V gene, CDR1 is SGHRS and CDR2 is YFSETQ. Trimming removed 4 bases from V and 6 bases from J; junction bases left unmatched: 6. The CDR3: CASSKRLAGPNEQFF. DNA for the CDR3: TGCGCCAGCAGCAAAAGACTAGCGGGGCCCAATGAGCAGTTCTTC.